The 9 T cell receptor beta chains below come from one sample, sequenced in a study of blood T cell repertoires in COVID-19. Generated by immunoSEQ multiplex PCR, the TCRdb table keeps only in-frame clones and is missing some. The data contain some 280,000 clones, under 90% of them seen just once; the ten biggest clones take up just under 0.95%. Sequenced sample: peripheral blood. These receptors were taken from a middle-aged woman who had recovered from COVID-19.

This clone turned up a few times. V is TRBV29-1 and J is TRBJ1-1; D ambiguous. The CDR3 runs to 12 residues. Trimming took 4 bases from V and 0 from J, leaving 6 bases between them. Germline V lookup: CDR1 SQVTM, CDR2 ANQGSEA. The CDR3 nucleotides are TGCAGCGTTGCCAGGTTGAACACTGAAGCTTTCTTT. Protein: CSVARLNTEAFF.

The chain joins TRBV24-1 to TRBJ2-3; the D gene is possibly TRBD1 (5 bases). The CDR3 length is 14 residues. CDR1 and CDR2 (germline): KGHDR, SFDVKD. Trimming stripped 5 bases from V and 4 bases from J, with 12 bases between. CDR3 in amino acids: CATSGGRWADTQYF. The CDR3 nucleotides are TGTGCCACCAGTGGGGGCAGGTGGGCAGATACGCAGTATTTT.

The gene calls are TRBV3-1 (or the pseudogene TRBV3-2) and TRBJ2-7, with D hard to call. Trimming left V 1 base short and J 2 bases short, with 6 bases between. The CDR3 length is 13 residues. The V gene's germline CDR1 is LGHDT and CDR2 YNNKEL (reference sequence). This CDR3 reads CASSQGSPYEQYF. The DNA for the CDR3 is TGTGCCAGCAGCCAAGGTAGTCCCTACGAGCAGTACTTC.

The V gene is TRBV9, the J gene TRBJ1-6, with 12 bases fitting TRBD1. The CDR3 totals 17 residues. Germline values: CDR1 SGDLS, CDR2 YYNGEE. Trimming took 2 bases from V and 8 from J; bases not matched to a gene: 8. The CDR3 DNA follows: TGTGCCAGCAGCGTCTCCGGGACAGGGGGCGTGCATTCACCCCTCCACTTT. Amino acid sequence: CASSVSGTGGVHSPLHF.

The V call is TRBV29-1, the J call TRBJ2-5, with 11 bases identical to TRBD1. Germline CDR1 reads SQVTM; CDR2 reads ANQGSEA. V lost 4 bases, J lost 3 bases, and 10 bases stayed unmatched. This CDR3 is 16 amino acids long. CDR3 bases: TGCAGCGTTGTTGAGGGACAGGGGGTGTTAAAAGAGACCCAGTACTTC. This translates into CSVVEGQGVLKETQYF.

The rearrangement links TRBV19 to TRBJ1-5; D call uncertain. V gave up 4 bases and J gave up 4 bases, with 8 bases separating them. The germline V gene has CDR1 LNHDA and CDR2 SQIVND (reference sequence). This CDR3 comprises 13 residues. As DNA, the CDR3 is TGTGCCAGTAGTACGTCAGAAAATCAGCCCCAGCATTTT. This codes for CASSTSENQPQHF. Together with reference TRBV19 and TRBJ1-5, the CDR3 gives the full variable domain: DGGITQSPKYLFRKEGQNVTLSCEQNLNHDAMYWYRQDPGQGLRLIYYSQIVNDFQKGDIAEGYSVSREKKESFPLTVTSAQKNPTAFYLCASSTSENQPQHFGDGTRLSIL.

CDR3 region: CASSLGANTEAFF. The CDR3 region has the DNA TGTGCCAGCAGCTTGGGGGCGAACACTGAAGCTTTCTTT. This sequence joins TRBV11-2 and TRBJ1-1, with D possibly matching TRBD1 (6 bases). The CDR3 spans 13 residues. Germline loops: CDR1 SGHAT, CDR2 FQNNGV. Trimming stripped 3 bases from V and 1 base from J, with 6 bases between.

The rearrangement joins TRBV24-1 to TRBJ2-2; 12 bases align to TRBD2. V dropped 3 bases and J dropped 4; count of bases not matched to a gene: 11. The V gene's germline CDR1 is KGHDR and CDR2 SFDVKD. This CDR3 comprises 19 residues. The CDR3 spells CATSDADRPSGRGTGELFF. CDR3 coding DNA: TGTGCCACCAGTGATGCGGATCGGCCTAGCGGGAGGGGCACCGGGGAGCTGTTTTTT.

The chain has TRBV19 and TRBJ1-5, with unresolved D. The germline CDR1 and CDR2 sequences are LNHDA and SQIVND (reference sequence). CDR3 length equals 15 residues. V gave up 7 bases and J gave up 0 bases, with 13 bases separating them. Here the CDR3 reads CASTRGVYSNQPQHF. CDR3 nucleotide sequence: TGTGCCAGTACCCGGGGAGTCTATAGCAATCAGCCCCAGCATTTT. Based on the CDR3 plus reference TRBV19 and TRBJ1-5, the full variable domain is DGGITQSPKYLFRKEGQNVTLSCEQNLNHDAMYWYRQDPGQGLRLIYYSQIVNDFQKGDIAEGYSVSREKKESFPLTVTSAQKNPTAFYLCASTRGVYSNQPQHFGDGTRLSIL.